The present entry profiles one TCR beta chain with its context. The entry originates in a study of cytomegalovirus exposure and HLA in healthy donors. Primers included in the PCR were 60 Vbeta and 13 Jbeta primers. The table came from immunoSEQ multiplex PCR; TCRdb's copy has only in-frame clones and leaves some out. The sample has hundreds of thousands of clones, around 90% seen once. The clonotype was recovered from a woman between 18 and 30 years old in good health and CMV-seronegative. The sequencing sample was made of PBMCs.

The CDR3 region has the DNA TGTGCCATCAGCTTAGACACTCTGACTAGGAATGGCTACACCTTC. Translated: CAISLDTLTRNGYTF. The chain is built from TRBV10-3 and TRBJ1-2, with D unresolved. In germline, CDR1 is ENHRY, CDR2 SYGVKD. Trimming left V 6 bases short and J 6 bases short, with 20 bases between. This CDR3 is built from 15 residues.